The clone carrying this TCR beta chain showed up just a few times. Its cognate antigen is unknown. The CDR3 is made up of 10 amino acids. Between the trimmed V and J ends, which lost 8 bases and 7 bases, there was a span of 6 bases. The germline gives CDR1 MDHEN, CDR2 SYDVKM. This entry belongs to a study of blood T cells in healthy people across ages. General study findings and limits: The fall in TCR beta diversity per million T cells was roughly linear with age.

A second PCR of roughly 7 to 11 cycles used a sample-barcoded 5' primer and a J-beta primer mix. A single record per CDR3 protein comes from TCRdb applying MiXCR to the 5' RACE reads. The table has nearly 800,000 distinct CDR3 sequences, around 25% seen once. The sample was also linked to a second study, of T cells of mothers and their children.

The clonotype was recovered from a boy aged 5-17 years in good health. The specimen sequenced was blood. The chain uses TRBV28 and TRBJ2-1; D is possibly TRBD1 (6 bases). The CDR3 protein is CASQGNEQFF. The CDR3, as DNA: TGTGCCAGCCAGGGGAATGAGCAGTTCTTC. Drawing the rest from reference TRBV28 and TRBJ2-1, the complete variable domain is DVKVTQSSRYLVKRTGEKVFLECVQDMDHENMFWYRQDPGLGLRLIYFSYDVKMKEKGDIPEGYSVSREKKERFSLILESASTNQTSMYLCASQGNEQFFGPGTRLTVL.